Described below is a single T cell receptor (beta chain) sequence and its context. The antigen remains unidentified. The germline V and J ends were trimmed by 2 bases and 5 bases, with 13 bases remaining between them. CDR1 is SGHRS and CDR2 is YFSETQ in the germline V gene. This CDR3 region has 14 residues. TCRdb analysed the reads with MiXCR anew, one entry per CDR3 protein. The table records 750,000 to 900,000 distinct CDR3 sequences, under 35% of them present only once. These data originate in a study of T cell repertoires in cytomegalovirus infection. Background on the study: Recently identified HLA-C-restricted CMV epitopes and well-studied HLA-B-restricted CMV epitopes were used by the study.

The receptor was derived from a human donor in good health (CMV status not recorded). Some clones in this sample may be carry-over from other donors' samples. The source material was cultured CD8+ T cells from PBMCs, sampled from culture after CMV antigen stimulation. The chain links TRBV5-1 to TRBJ1-1, with TRBD1 as a possible D gene (6 bases). CDR3 in amino acids: CASSFVGQGTEAFF. In DNA form, the CDR3 reads TGCGCCAGCAGCTTCGTAGGCCAGGGGACTGAAGCTTTCTTT.